The present TCR beta chain was sequenced within a study of cytomegalovirus exposure and HLA in healthy donors. Across the whole study: Earlier, 110 million or so unique TCR beta sequences were recovered from around 200 million T cells by an analysis. Notes on the study in general: Further analysis was carried out later, and it showed several of the most significant clusters appearing linked to common viral pathogens. It was reported that the classifier diagnosed cytomegalovirus status with high specificity and sensitivity in both the original and validation cohorts.

Researchers ran the PCR with 60 Vbeta and 13 Jbeta primers. Libraries were prepared by immunoSEQ multiplex PCR; TCRdb keeps only in-frame clonotypes and omits some of them. The sample records more than 95,000 clones, roughly three fifths being singletons. Points on this clone: Its specificity is unknown.

Germline lookup yields CDR1 MDHEN and CDR2 SYDVKM. The CDR3 loop spans 15 amino acids. V dropped 6 bases and J dropped 0; count of bases not matched to a gene: 2. This TCR was recovered from a woman between 40 and 50 years old in good health and CMV-seropositive. The specimen sequenced was PBMCs. The chain recombines TRBV28 with TRBJ2-7; 13 nucleotides align to TRBD2. The CDR3 here is CASRLAGGPSYEQYF. CDR3 sequence (DNA): TGTGCCAGCAGACTAGCGGGAGGGCCCTCCTACGAGCAGTACTTC.